One and the same sample provided the 13 T cell receptor beta chains below, sequenced in a study of blood T cell repertoires in COVID-19. Sequenced by immunoSEQ multiplex PCR; TCRdb stores in-frame clones only, minus some. The sample includes a few hundred thousand clones, 70% to 90% seen only once; the top ten take 0.75% to 1%. The sample taken for sequencing was PBMCs or T cells enriched from blood (not recorded which). These receptors were collected from a woman younger than 45 who had recovered from COVID-19.

The genes are TRBV30 and TRBJ1-1; D unclear. Germline CDR1 and CDR2: GTSNPN and SVGIG (reference sequence). The CDR3 totals 15 residues. V was cut by 2 bases and J by 1 base, with 14 bases left in between. Here the CDR3 reads CAWSPRPLRNTEAFF. The CDR3 region has the DNA TGTGCCTGGAGTCCTAGGCCATTAAGGAACACTGAAGCTTTCTTT.

This rearrangement joins TRBV7-9 to TRBJ2-5; the match to TRBD1 covers 9 bases. The CDR3 runs to 16 residues. From germline, CDR1 is SEHNR and CDR2 FQNEAQ (reference sequence). With 0 bases clipped from V and 6 bases from J, the junction kept 8 bases outside the gene matches. The CDR3 nucleotides read TGTGCCAGCAGCTTAGCGGGACAGGGAGTTTGGAAGACCCAGTACTTC. Translating gives CASSLAGQGVWKTQYF.

The gene calls are TRBV10-3 and TRBJ2-3; no definite D call. Trimming removed 6 bases at V and 2 bases at J, with 12 bases between. CDR1 and CDR2 from the germline V gene are ENHRY and SYGVKD. The CDR3 contains 14 residues. The CDR3 here is CAISLSGSTDTQYF. The CDR3 nucleotides are TGTGCCATCAGCCTCTCCGGGTCCACAGATACGCAGTATTTT.

This chain uses TRBV9 with TRBJ2-2, with a weak D call TRBD2 (6 bases). Trimming shortened V by 0 bases and J by 4 bases, and 10 bases separated the two germline ends. Germline loops: CDR1 SGDLS, CDR2 YYNGEE. This CDR3 contains 15 residues. The CDR3 bases are TGTGCCAGCAGCGTAGTCATGGGGGGCACCGGGGAGCTGTTTTTT. Translating gives CASSVVMGGTGELFF.

The genes are TRBV2 and TRBJ2-5, with D unresolved. The CDR3 is 13 residues long. Trimming pared 3 bases from V and 2 bases from J, leaving 7 bases between. Germline loops: CDR1 SNHLY, CDR2 FYNNEI. The DNA of the CDR3 is TGTGCCAGCAGTGAGGGCAGGCAAGAGACCCAGTACTTC. Translated: CASSEGRQETQYF. The full variable domain, in which reference TRBV2 and TRBJ2-5 provide the parts outside the CDR3, is EPEVTQTPSHQVTQMGQEVILRCVPISNHLYFYWYRQILGQKVEFLVSFYNNEISEKSEIFDDQFSVERPDGSNFTLKIRSTKLEDSAMYFCASSEGRQETQYFGPGTRLLVL.

The chain links TRBV29-1 to TRBJ2-5; 8 nucleotides match TRBD1. J was trimmed by 1 base and V by 4 bases; bases with no gene match: 11. The CDR3 has 16 amino acids. From germline, CDR1 is SQVTM and CDR2 ANQGSEA. The CDR3 region is CSVGGPGQESQETQYF. The CDR3 coding sequence is TGCAGCGTTGGGGGACCGGGACAGGAGTCCCAAGAGACCCAGTACTTC.

The gene calls are TRBV4-3 and TRBJ1-5, with D maybe TRBD1 (5 bases). The CDR3 consists of 17 residues. Germline values: CDR1 LGHNA, CDR2 YSLEER. V was trimmed by 4 bases and J by 2 bases, leaving 18 bases between them. Here the CDR3 DNA reads TGCGCCAGCAGCCCTTATATACAGGCAGCCGGCAATCAGCCCCAGCATTTT. This sequence encodes CASSPYIQAAGNQPQHF.

The chain uses TRBV11-1 and TRBJ2-7; weak D call: TRBD1 (6 bases). Trimming took off 5 bases at V and 7 bases at J, with 21 bases between the two ends. The germline V gene encodes CDR1 SGHAT and CDR2 FQDESV (reference sequence). The CDR3 has 15 residues. The DNA of the CDR3 is TGTGCCAGCAGCCCCCAGACAGGAGTTTCTAGGGAGCAGTACTTC. This translates into CASSPQTGVSREQYF.

V gene TRBV4-1 combines with J gene TRBJ1-5, with TRBD1 as a possible D gene (6 bases). CDR1 is MGHRA and CDR2 is YSYEKL in the germline V gene. The CDR3 contains 14 residues. V dropped 0 bases and J dropped 5 bases, with 8 bases sitting between them. The CDR3 DNA reads TGCGCCAGCAGCCAAGATGCAGGGGATCAGCCCCAGCATTTT. The encoded protein is CASSQDAGDQPQHF.

The chain is built from TRBV5-1 and TRBJ2-5; TRBD2 agrees at 10 bases. The CDR3 has 18 residues. Germline CDR1 reads SGHRS; CDR2 reads YFSETQ. The V gene end was trimmed by 1 base and the J gene end by 0 bases; junction bases not matched to a gene: 9. The CDR3 region is CASSLLPSGSRYQETQYF. The CDR3 region has the DNA TGCGCCAGCAGCTTGCTTCCTAGCGGGAGTAGGTACCAAGAGACCCAGTACTTC.

J is TRBJ1-6 and V is TRBV15, with 9 bases matching TRBD1. The V gene's germline CDR1 is LNHNV and CDR2 YYDKDF (reference sequence). With V trimmed by 1 base and J by 7 bases, 2 bases remained unmatched. This CDR3 has 15 residues. CDR3 coding DNA: TGTGCCACCAGCAGAGCCGGGACAGGGAATTCACCCCTCCACTTT. Translation: CATSRAGTGNSPLHF.

The chain joins TRBV27 to TRBJ1-5, with 9 bases identical to TRBD1. J lost 7 bases, V lost 3 bases, and 4 bases had no gene match. CDR1 MNHEY and CDR2 SMNVEV come from the germline V gene (reference sequence). The CDR3 covers 14 residues. This chain's CDR3 is CASSFTGGWQPQHF. For the CDR3, the DNA is TGTGCCAGCAGTTTCACAGGGGGCTGGCAGCCCCAGCATTTT.

V is TRBV30 and J is TRBJ2-7; D possibly corresponds to TRBD2 (6 bases). CDR1 GTSNPN and CDR2 SVGIG come from the germline V gene (reference sequence). The V end was cut by 4 bases, the J end by 3 bases, with 10 bases between. The CDR3 runs to 12 residues. DNA of the CDR3: TGTGCCTGGAAAGGCGGGGACTACGAGCAGTACTTC. This sequence encodes CAWKGGDYEQYF.